This TCR beta chain was observed in a study of T-cell memory formation after mild COVID-19. 5'RACE primed at constant segments yielded TCR alpha and TCR beta cDNA libraries bearing sample barcodes and UMIs. One entry per CDR3 protein, called by TCRdb with MiXCR from the 5' RACE reads. The repertoire holds over 400,000 distinct CDR3 sequences, with under 25% as singletons. Trimming removed 0 bases from V and 1 base from J; junction bases left unmatched: 5. Germline values: CDR1 LNHNV, CDR2 YYDKDF (reference sequence). The CDR3 runs 17 residues. This clonotype was detected a few times. Its antigen is not identified. Study results and caveats: For second-wave clones that peaked at day 37, SARS-CoV-2 specificity went unverified.

The origin of this receptor is an adult woman who had mild COVID-19 (a few samples of this study predate the infection). Cell type and time point are not known. The gene calls are TRBV15 and TRBJ2-2; 7 nucleotides align to TRBD1. The sample consisted of PBMCs or a T cell subset sorted from them (not recorded which). The CDR3 protein is CATSRDRRTGNTGELFF. The CDR3, as DNA: TGTGCCACCAGCAGAGATCGACGGACAGGGAACACCGGGGAGCTGTTTTTT.